The clone carrying this T cell receptor (beta chain) was recorded at least ten times. As yet, its antigen is unknown. This specimen belongs to a study of CD8 T cells in ankylosing spondylitis. Study findings and constraints: Apparently characteristic of ankylosing spondylitis blood was a TCR beta motif (roughly eight highly homologous variants). A subset of motif variants has previously been described in the synovial fluid and blood of reactive arthritis. Reportedly, disease-linked clones are significantly enriched in ankylosing spondylitis patients' matched synovial fluid.

MiXCR, applied by TCRdb to the 5' RACE reads, yields one record per CDR3 protein. Of 150,000 to 200,000 distinct CDR3 sequences in the sample, approximately 12% are singletons; the top ten hold about 10%. The CDR3 has 15 residues. V was pared by 6 bases and J by 4 bases, with 8 bases of the junction left unmatched. V is TRBV12-3 or TRBV12-4 and J is TRBJ1-4; 7 positions agree with TRBD1. The receptor's source is a female donor with ankylosing spondylitis or in good health (not recorded which). The specimen sequenced was blood, either unsorted or a sorted T cell fraction (not recorded which). CDR3 loop: CASRPWDSLNEKLFF. DNA of the CDR3: TGTGCCAGCAGACCCTGGGACAGTCTTAATGAAAAACTGTTTTTT.